Listed below are T cell receptor beta chains from one sample, sequenced in a study of breast tumors, draining lymph nodes, adjacent tissues. From the multiplex PCR reads, TCRdb called clonotypes with MiXCR, one entry per CDR3 protein. The repertoire has some 230,000 distinct CDR3 sequences, less than 40% of them found once; the top ten carry about 3.9%. The sequencing input was axillary lymph node tissue. The receptors here all came from a female donor with breast cancer. Some clones in this sample may be carry-over from other donors' samples. Both conserved end residues are part of each CDR3. A D gene is named only where the DNA matches it firmly. Expanded clones get a size class; other rows say once, few or many, or leave the size out.

size | J | V | D | DNA | CDR3
many | TRBJ2-7 | TRBV7-6 | - | TGTGCCAGCAGCTCGTACCCTAGAGCCCAAGGTTTGGCCTACGAGCAGTACTTC | CASSSYPRAQGLAYEQYF
- | TRBJ1-2 | TRBV6-6 | - | TGTGCCAGCAGTCCGGCGCTTTCTAACTATGGCTACACCTTC | CASSPALSNYGYTF
many | TRBJ1-5 | TRBV19 | - | TGTGCCAGTAGTCCAGGATATCACAATCAGCCCCAGCATTTT | CASSPGYHNQPQHF
many | TRBJ1-5 | TRBV19 | - | TGTGCCAGTAATACGGCAGACTTTTATAGCAATCAGCCCCAGCATTTT | CASNTADFYSNQPQHF
many | TRBJ2-7 | TRBV20-1 | TRBD2 | TGCAGTGCAGCCCCGGGACTAGCTTACGAGCAGTACTTC | CSAAPGLAYEQYF
- | TRBJ1-2 | TRBV6-6 | - | TGTGCCAGCAGTGAAGCATCGGGGGGCGGCTATGGCTACACCTTC | CASSEASGGGYGYTF
- | TRBJ2-1 | TRBV9 | TRBD2 | TGTGCCAGCAGCGTAGCGGGACTAGTAAGCGATGAGCAGTTCTTC | CASSVAGLVSDEQFF
many | TRBJ2-3 | TRBV6-5 | - | TGTGCCAGCAGCCCGACCCGGGGAACAGATACGCAGTATTTT | CASSPTRGTDTQYF
many | TRBJ2-5 | TRBV7-2 | TRBD1 | TGTGCCAGCAGCCCCCGACAGGGGAAAGAGACCCAGTACTTC | CASSPRQGKETQYF
- | TRBJ1-5 | TRBV19 | - | TGTGCCAGTATAGGGTGGGGGAATAGCAATCAGCCCCAGCATTTT | CASIGWGNSNQPQHF
many | TRBJ2-6 | TRBV9 | TRBD1 | TGTGCCAGCAGCGAGGGACAGTCGTCTTCTGGGGCCAACGTCCTGACTTTC | CASSEGQSSSGANVLTF
few | TRBJ2-5 | TRBV9 | - | TGTGCCAGCAGCACCCGGGCCCACCAAGAGACCCAGTACTTC | CASSTRAHQETQYF
- | TRBJ1-2 | TRBV20-1 | - | TGCAGTGCTAGAGACATACGGCAGGGAACCACCTTC | CSARDIRQGTTF
- | TRBJ2-6 | TRBV6-6 | TRBD1 | TGTGCCAGCAGAGGGGGACAGGGGGCCAACGTCCTGACTTTC | CASRGGQGANVLTF
- | TRBJ2-1 | TRBV5-5 | TRBD2 | TGTGCCAGCAGCTTGGCGAGCGGGAGACGCAATGAGCAGTTCTTC | CASSLASGRRNEQFF
- | TRBJ1-5 | TRBV29-1 | TRBD1 | TGCAGCGTTAGATCGACAGGGGGCAATCAGCCCCAGCATTTT | CSVRSTGGNQPQHF
- | TRBJ2-4 | TRBV5-6 | TRBD1 | TGTGCCAGCATCAGGGGACAGCCAACCAAAAACATTCAGTACTTC | CASIRGQPTKNIQYF
- | TRBJ2-6 | TRBV12-3/TRBV12-4 | TRBD1 | TGTGCCAGCAGCTTGGCCGGACAGGGATCTGGGGCCAACGTCCTGACTTTC | CASSLAGQGSGANVLTF
once | TRBJ1-3 | TRBV19 | - | TGTGCCAGTAGTACCAACGGACACCACTCTGGAAACACCATATATTTT | CASSTNGHHSGNTIYF
many | TRBJ1-4 | TRBV5-5 | - | TGTGCCAGCAGCTTGGCCCACGGAGGAGAAAAACTGTTTTTT | CASSLAHGGEKLFF
many | TRBJ2-7 | TRBV2 | TRBD2 | TGTGCCAGCAGTGAAGGGACTAGCAGAGTCTACGAGCAGTACTTC | CASSEGTSRVYEQYF
once | TRBJ2-3 | TRBV5-1 | TRBD2 | TGCGCCAGCCGACGCCACCCCCGACTAGCTCCCAGGGATACGCAGTATTTT | CASRRHPRLAPRDTQYF
few | TRBJ2-1 | TRBV27 | - | TGTGCCAGCAGCCGAAATCGCGGAAGCTCCTACAATGAGCAGTTCTTC | CASSRNRGSSYNEQFF
few | TRBJ2-2 | TRBV13 | - | TGTGCCAGCAGGAAGACGGCAAACACCGGGGAGCTGTTTTTT | CASRKTANTGELFF
many | TRBJ2-5 | TRBV7-3 | TRBD2 | TGTGCCAGCAGCTTAAAGCCTAGCGGGGGGCGCCAAGAGACCCAGTACTTC | CASSLKPSGGRQETQYF
- | TRBJ2-5 | TRBV5-8 | - | TGTGCCAGCAGCTTGGGTCCCTGGAGGGAGACCCAGTACTTC | CASSLGPWRETQYF
many | TRBJ2-1 | TRBV7-2 | TRBD2 | TGTGCCAGCAGTTTCGTAGCGGGGAGTCTCAATGAGCAGTTCTTC | CASSFVAGSLNEQFF
many | TRBJ1-5 | TRBV12-3/TRBV12-4 | - | TGTGCCAGCAGTTTAGGTCAGCCCCAGCATTTT | CASSLGQPQHF
- | TRBJ2-1 | TRBV10-3 | TRBD2 | TGTGCCATCAGTGATCCTAGCGGGACCTCGGGGCAGTTCTTC | CAISDPSGTSGQFF
- | TRBJ2-3 | TRBV2 | TRBD2 | TGTGCCAGCAGAGTCCGGCCCGGCGGGGGGGCCATAGCAGATACGCAGTATTTT | CASRVRPGGGAIADTQYF
many | TRBJ2-2 | TRBV29-1 | - | TGCAGCGTTTCTGGGAACACCGGGGAGCTGTTTTTT | CSVSGNTGELFF
once | TRBJ2-1 | TRBV19 | - | TGTGCCAGTAGGGTCCGAGGGGACAATGAGCAGTTCTTC | CASRVRGDNEQFF
- | TRBJ2-2 | TRBV9 | - | TGTGCCAGCAACGTAGCGTTCGGGGAGCCGTTTTTT | CASNVAFGEPFF
few | TRBJ2-4 | TRBV5-1 | - | TGCGCCAGCAGCTTCGGGCGGACCAAAAACATTCAGTACTTC | CASSFGRTKNIQYF